These 28 T cell receptor beta chains originate from one sample sequenced in a study of vaccination and CD4 T cells after COVID-19. The treatment is: roughly 10-day PBMC culture with coronavirus spike peptide pools or control peptides (ViraFEST assay). These TCRs' antigens remain unknown. Cultured CD4+ T-cell DNA underwent Oncomine TCR Beta short-read sequencing. MiXCR was run by TCRdb on the PCR reads, yielding one entry per CDR3 protein. This repertoire shows 4,000 to 4,500 distinct CDR3 sequences, about 26% found once; its top ten account for about 29%. Sequenced sample: CD4+ T cells from blood, cultured in vitro. Receptor source: a human donor who had recovered from COVID-19.

The chain uses TRBV6-4 and TRBJ1-5, with D tentatively TRBD1 (5 bases). V lost 2 bases and J 3 bases, leaving 14 bases between the germline ends. The CDR3 covers 16 residues. Germline CDR1 MRHNA, CDR2 SNTAGT. The CDR3 sequence: CASSDPQGRVNQPQHF. In nucleotides, the CDR3 is TGTGCCAGCAGTGACCCTCAGGGCAGGGTCAATCAGCCCCAGCATTTT.

The V gene is TRBV19, the J gene TRBJ2-3; 12 nucleotides match TRBD2. Per the germline V gene, CDR1 is LNHDA and CDR2 is SQIVND (reference sequence). V was pared by 6 bases and J by 2 bases, with 3 bases of the junction left unmatched. The CDR3 runs to 15 residues. The CDR3 is CASRRLAGATDTQYF. Here the CDR3 DNA reads TGTGCCAGTAGGAGACTAGCGGGAGCCACAGATACGCAGTATTTT.

This clonotype appeared a few times. V is TRBV5-1 and J is TRBJ2-1; 7 nucleotides line up with TRBD2. This CDR3 is 15 amino acids long. Looked up from germline, CDR1 is SGHRS and CDR2 is YFSETQ. The junction had 6 bases not matched to a gene; V was cut back by 0 bases and J by 6 bases. For the CDR3, the DNA is TGCGCCAGCAGCTTGGTCGCGGGGGTGGGCAATGAGCAGTTCTTC. It translates to CASSLVAGVGNEQFF.

The J gene is TRBJ2-5, the V gene TRBV5-4, with 8 nucleotides matching TRBD2. The V gene end was trimmed by 4 bases and the J gene end by 9 bases; junction bases not matched to a gene: 17. This CDR3 spans 16 amino acids. Germline values: CDR1 SGHNT, CDR2 YYREEE (reference sequence). Here the CDR3 reads CASSPGGTGRYLAQYF. Written as DNA, the CDR3 is TGTGCCAGCAGCCCGGGGGGGACCGGGAGGTATTTGGCCCAGTACTTC.

The chain has TRBV9 and TRBJ1-5; no clear D. CDR1 and CDR2 (germline): SGDLS, YYNGEE. V lost 2 bases, J lost 1 base, and 10 bases lay in between. This CDR3 spans 15 amino acids. The CDR3 region is CASSVGVGSNQPQHF. In DNA, the CDR3 is TGTGCCAGCAGCGTTGGTGTGGGCAGCAATCAGCCCCAGCATTTT.

As to this clonotype: This sequence may be a read error, since a much larger clone differs from it by one base. The J gene is TRBJ2-5, the V gene TRBV7-2, with no clear D. The CDR3 is made up of 14 amino acids. Germline CDR1 and CDR2: SGHTA and FQGNSA. The chain's CDR3 is CASGLGSPRETQYF. CDR3 DNA sequence: TGTGCCAGCGGCTTAGGCAGCCCTCGGGAGACCCAGTACTTC.

The chain employs TRBV30 and TRBJ2-1; no clear D. Trimming removed 0 bases at V and 5 bases at J, with 8 bases between. CDR1 and CDR2 from the germline V gene are GTSNPN and SVGIG (reference sequence). The CDR3 has 13 amino acids. CDR3 sequence (DNA): TGTGCCTGGAGTGTACCGATTAACAATGAGCAGTTCTTC. It translates to CAWSVPINNEQFF.

This clonotype was counted only a few times. This CDR3 reads CASSHSGGGAGNEKLFF. The CDR3 nucleotides read TGCGCCAGCAGCCACTCTGGAGGGGGGGCAGGGAATGAAAAACTGTTTTTT. V gene TRBV4-1 combines with J gene TRBJ1-4, with D possibly TRBD1 on 6 matching bases. CDR3 size: 17 residues. Germline loops: CDR1 MGHRA, CDR2 YSYEKL. With 3 bases removed from V and 5 bases from J, the gap between germline ends came to 19 bases.

This clonotype was found a few times. V is TRBV30 and J is TRBJ2-7; 8 bases are shared with TRBD1. The CDR3 spans 15 residues. Germline V gives CDR1 GTSNPN, CDR2 SVGIG (reference sequence). J was trimmed by 4 bases and V by 7 bases; bases with no gene match: 15. CDR3 nucleotide sequence: TGTGCCTCCACCCAGGGGGCAGGGACACCTTACGAGCAGTACTTC. Amino acid sequence: CASTQGAGTPYEQYF.

Only a few counts were recorded for this clonotype. This rearrangement joins TRBV27 to TRBJ2-2, with 13 positions matching TRBD2. The CDR3 loop spans 16 amino acids. The ends lost 6 bases at V and 5 bases at J; junction bases unmatched: 6. The V gene's germline CDR1 is MNHEY and CDR2 SMNVEV (reference sequence). Here the CDR3 DNA reads TGTGCCAGCAGGCTACTAGCGGGGGGGCCGACCGGGGAGCTGTTTTTT. Residues: CASRLLAGGPTGELFF.

The chain uses TRBV25-1 and TRBJ2-7, with D uncertain. Looked up from germline, CDR1 is MGHDK and CDR2 is SYGVNS. The V and J ends lost 2 bases and 3 bases respectively, with 2 bases between them. The CDR3 covers 11 residues. The CDR3 DNA reads as TGTGCCAGCAGTGAAGGCTACGAGCAGTACTTC. Amino acid sequence: CASSEGYEQYF.

The rearrangement links TRBV5-1 to TRBJ2-3; no clear D gene. CDR3 length: 15 amino acids. V was trimmed by 0 bases and J by 6 bases, leaving 14 bases between them. Germline V gene lookup returns CDR1 SGHRS and CDR2 YFSETQ. The CDR3 loop reads CASSLEGTAVDTQYF. The CDR3 nucleotides read TGCGCCAGCAGCTTGGAAGGCACGGCGGTGGATACGCAGTATTTT.

The rearrangement joins TRBV6-1 to TRBJ2-7; 9 nucleotides align to TRBD1. Germline lookup yields CDR1 MNHNS and CDR2 SASEGT. The ends lost 5 bases at V and 4 bases at J; junction bases unmatched: 21. This CDR3 spans 19 amino acids. In nucleotides, the CDR3 is TGTGCCAGCAGTACGCAACGTGGTCTAGGGACAGGGACCCTATACGAGCAGTACTTC. Translation: CASSTQRGLGTGTLYEQYF.

Here the CDR3 DNA reads TGTGCCATCAGTGACCCAGTCGAGGGACAGGCGGACACTGAAGCTTTCTTT. This gives the protein CAISDPVEGQADTEAFF. The chain combines TRBV10-3 with TRBJ1-1, with 8 bases aligning to TRBD1. The CDR3 is 17 amino acids. J lost 3 bases, V lost 3 bases, and 12 bases had no gene match. Germline values: CDR1 ENHRY, CDR2 SYGVKD.

Relative to its sample, this clonotype is medium-sized. The rearrangement uses TRBV2 and TRBJ1-2, with 8 bases lining up with TRBD1. Germline CDR1 reads SNHLY; CDR2 reads FYNNEI. The CDR3 is 15 amino acids. J gave up 4 bases and V 5 bases, and 9 bases lay outside the gene matches. The CDR3, as DNA: TGTGCCAGCAGTCCCTCGACAGGGGCTCGCTATGGCTACACCTTC. It is translated as CASSPSTGARYGYTF. Full variable domain (missing parts from reference TRBV2 and TRBJ1-2): EPEVTQTPSHQVTQMGQEVILRCVPISNHLYFYWYRQILGQKVEFLVSFYNNEISEKSEIFDDQFSVERPDGSNFTLKIRSTKLEDSAMYFCASSPSTGARYGYTFGSGTRLTVV.

This clonotype was seen a few times. V is TRBV11-2 and J is TRBJ2-7, with a tentative D call TRBD2 (5 bases). V lost 5 bases, J lost 7 bases, and 9 bases lay in between. The CDR3 length is 11 residues. Germline values: CDR1 SGHAT, CDR2 FQNNGV. CDR3 region: CASSPGMEQYF. The CDR3 DNA follows: TGTGCCAGCAGCCCCGGGATGGAGCAGTACTTC.

The gene calls are TRBV6-2 or TRBV6-3 and TRBJ2-1; D is undetermined. Per germline, CDR1 MNHEY and CDR2 SVGEGT. The CDR3 totals 13 residues. The V end was cut by 7 bases, the J end by 0 bases, with 7 bases between. In DNA form, the CDR3 reads TGTGCCAGCACCGCGAGCTCCTACAATGAGCAGTTCTTC. It yields the protein CASTASSYNEQFF.

This chain connects TRBV12-3 or TRBV12-4 to TRBJ2-7; 8 bases align to TRBD2. CDR3 length: 14 amino acids. V lost 5 bases, J lost 2 bases, and 5 bases stayed unmatched. CDR3 amino acids: CASSPPGLAYEQYF. The CDR3 coding sequence is TGTGCCAGCAGTCCCCCGGGACTAGCCTACGAGCAGTACTTC.

CDR3 nucleotides: TGCAGTGCGCACAGGGGCGAACGTCGGTTCTTC. Translation gives CSAHRGERRFF. The J gene is TRBJ2-1, the V gene TRBV20-1; 7 nucleotides agree with TRBD1. V trimming: 6 bases; J trimming: 15 bases; junction bases outside the gene matches: 11. Germline V gene lookup returns CDR1 DFQATT and CDR2 SNEGSKA (reference sequence). The CDR3 has 11 amino acids.

This clonotype was counted between two and nine times. The chain has TRBV7-8 and TRBJ1-6; 8 bases match TRBD1. The V segment lost 5 bases and the J segment 5 bases; nucleotides outside the gene matches: 8. Germline CDR1 SGHVS, CDR2 FQNEAQ. This CDR3 region has 16 residues. This CDR3 is CASSPRTGLDNSPLHF. The CDR3 DNA is TGTGCCAGCAGCCCCCGGACAGGGCTAGATAATTCACCCCTCCACTTT.

This clonotype is medium-sized. The chain recombines TRBV7-9 with TRBJ2-3; no clear D gene. Germline V gene lookup returns CDR1 SEHNR and CDR2 FQNEAQ (reference sequence). The CDR3 spans 15 residues. V gave up 5 bases and J gave up 3 bases, with 15 bases separating them. The CDR3 reads CASSPTAAVTDTQYF. CDR3 DNA sequence: TGTGCCAGCAGCCCAACGGCGGCGGTTACAGATACGCAGTATTTT.

A few counts support this clonotype. The rearrangement joins TRBV20-1 to TRBJ2-3; 9 bases map to TRBD2. The V gene end was trimmed by 4 bases and the J gene end by 9 bases; junction bases not matched to a gene: 5. Per the germline V gene, CDR1 is DFQATT and CDR2 is SNEGSKA (reference sequence). The CDR3 length is 12 residues. CDR3 in amino acids: CSAMTSGETQYF. In DNA form, the CDR3 reads TGCAGTGCTATGACTAGCGGTGAAACGCAGTATTTT.

This clonotype was seen a few times. The chain is built from TRBV19 and TRBJ1-2; D unclear. The CDR3 spans 12 residues. Germline V CDR1 and CDR2: LNHDA, SQIVND (reference sequence). Between the trimmed V and J ends, which lost 8 bases and 4 bases, there was a span of 11 bases. As DNA, the CDR3 is TGTGCCAGTTCAGGCGGAGCCTATGGCTACACCTTC. Protein sequence: CASSGGAYGYTF.

This chain uses TRBV12-3 or TRBV12-4 with TRBJ2-7; 7 bases map to TRBD2. CDR3 length equals 13 residues. The J segment lost 3 bases and the V segment lost 6 bases, leaving 5 bases of the junction unmatched. In nucleotides, the CDR3 is TGTGCCAGCAGCCTTGGGAGGGTCTACGAGCAGTACTTC. This codes for CASSLGRVYEQYF.

This clonotype is categorized as medium-sized. V and J are TRBV6-1 and TRBJ1-6, with TRBD1 matching over 9 bases. Germline V gene lookup returns CDR1 MNHNS and CDR2 SASEGT. V lost 6 bases to trimming and J lost 6 bases; unmatched junction nucleotides: 3. The CDR3 sequence is 14 residues long. CDR3 nucleotides: TGTGCCAGCAGGGGACAGGGCGGTAATTCACCCCTCCACTTT. It encodes CASRGQGGNSPLHF.

J is TRBJ2-2 and V is TRBV6-1; D perhaps matches TRBD2 (7 bases). There are 14 residues in the CDR3. Looked up from germline, CDR1 is MNHNS and CDR2 is SASEGT. V lost 7 bases, J lost 3 bases, and 12 bases lay in between. The CDR3 here is CASKGGGHTGELFF. DNA of the CDR3: TGTGCCAGCAAAGGGGGGGGCCACACCGGGGAGCTGTTTTTT.

This clonotype has more than one count but fewer than ten. This chain connects TRBV30 to TRBJ2-5; the D is unclear. Trimming removed 2 bases at V and 1 base at J, with 2 bases between. This CDR3 is 11 amino acids long. Germline values: CDR1 GTSNPN, CDR2 SVGIG (reference sequence). CDR3 residues: CAWSSQETQYF. As DNA, the CDR3 is TGTGCCTGGAGTTCCCAAGAGACCCAGTACTTC. Full variable domain (missing parts from reference TRBV30 and TRBJ2-5): SQTIHQWPATLVQPVGSPLSLECTVEGTSNPNLYWYRQAAGRGLQLLFYSVGIGQISSEVPQNLSASRPQDRQFILSSKKLLLSDSGFYLCAWSSQETQYFGPGTRLLVL.

This clonotype was observed a handful of times. V is TRBV18 and J is TRBJ1-5, with D possibly TRBD1 on 6 matching bases. Between the trimmed V and J ends, which lost 2 bases and 7 bases, there was a span of 12 bases. Germline V gives CDR1 KGHSH, CDR2 LQKENI. The CDR3 extends over 14 amino acids. The DNA of the CDR3 is TGTGCCAGCTCACCAGTCCGAGGGGGACAGCCCCAGCATTTT. The encoded protein is CASSPVRGGQPQHF.